This T cell receptor (beta chain) was observed in a study of T cell responses to AZD1222 COVID-19 vaccine. Germline-derived CDR1 and CDR2 are DFQATT and SNEGSKA (reference sequence). V lost 5 bases, J lost 4 bases, and 8 bases lay in between. The CDR3 runs to 11 residues. Here immunoSEQ multiplex PCR was the method, and the copy in TCRdb shows in-frame clones only, minus some. The sample has about 120,000 clones, under 95% seen once. This receptor was taken from an adult in good health. The chain is built from TRBV20-1 and TRBJ1-2; no reliable D call. This specimen was peripheral blood, taken on day 0 of AZD1222 vaccination. This CDR3 is CSAEFGYGYTF. For the CDR3, the DNA is TGCAGTGCTGAGTTTGGCTATGGCTACACCTTC.